This TCR beta chain was obtained from a study of T cell changes during pregnancy in multiple sclerosis (dated by TCRdb to about 2019). Looking at the study overall: The study examined how the T cell repertoire changed over the course of pregnancy in women with multiple sclerosis.

For this clone: Its antigen has not been determined. No base quality information exists; no much larger clone differs at one position.

Deletion took 2 bases off V and 3 bases off J, with a span of 14 bases between the germline ends. The CDR3 starts with the cysteine, ends with the phenylalanine, and has 15 residues. Just the 45-base CDR3 DNA is kept, in frame starting at base 1. The germline V gene gives CDR1 as SGDLS and CDR2 as YYNGEE. Library generation was performed with the immunoSEQ multiplex PCR assay. TCRdb took this table from immuneACCESS and kept in-frame rearrangements with V and J called. Such tables lack part of the clones; where checked against another copy, unresolved V genes explain under half of the gap, and the rest is unexplained. The sample table shows roughly 93,000 clones, and around 92% are seen once. The biggest ten clones account for 2% to 2.5% of the sample.

The sample in question was peripheral blood, obtained after pregnancy. The chain is assembled from TRBV9 and TRBJ2-5; a tentative D match to TRBD2 spans 6 bases. This receptor was obtained from a female donor with multiple sclerosis, enrolled in a pregnancy study. The sequenced DNA: TGTGCCAGCAGCGTGGGGCCGGGGGATGAAGAGACCCAGTACTTC. It codes for CASSVGPGDEETQYF.